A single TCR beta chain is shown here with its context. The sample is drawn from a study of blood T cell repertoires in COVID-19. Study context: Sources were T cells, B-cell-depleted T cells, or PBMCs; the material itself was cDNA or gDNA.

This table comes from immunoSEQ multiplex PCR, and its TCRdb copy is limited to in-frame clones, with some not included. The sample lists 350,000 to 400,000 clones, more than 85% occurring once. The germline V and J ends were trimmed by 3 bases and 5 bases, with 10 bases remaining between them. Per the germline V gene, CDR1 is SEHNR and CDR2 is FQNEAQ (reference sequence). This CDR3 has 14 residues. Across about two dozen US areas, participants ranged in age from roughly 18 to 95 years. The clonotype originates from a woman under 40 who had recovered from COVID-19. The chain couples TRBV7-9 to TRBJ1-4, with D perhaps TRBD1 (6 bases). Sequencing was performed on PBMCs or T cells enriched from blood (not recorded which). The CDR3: CASSFHRANEKLFF. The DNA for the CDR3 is TGTGCCAGCAGCTTTCACAGGGCAAATGAAAAACTGTTTTTT.